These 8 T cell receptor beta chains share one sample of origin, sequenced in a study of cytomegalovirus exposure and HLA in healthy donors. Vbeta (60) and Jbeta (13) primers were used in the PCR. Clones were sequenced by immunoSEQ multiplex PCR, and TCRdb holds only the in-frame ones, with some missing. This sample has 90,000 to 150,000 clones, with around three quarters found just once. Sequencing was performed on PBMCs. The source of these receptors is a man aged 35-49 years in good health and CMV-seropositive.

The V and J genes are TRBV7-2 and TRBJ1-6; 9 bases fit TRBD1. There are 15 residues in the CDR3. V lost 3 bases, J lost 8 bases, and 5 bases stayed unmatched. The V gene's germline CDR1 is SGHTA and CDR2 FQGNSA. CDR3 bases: TGTGCCAGCAGCTTGCCGGGACAGGGCTATTCACCCCTCCACTTT. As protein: CASSLPGQGYSPLHF.

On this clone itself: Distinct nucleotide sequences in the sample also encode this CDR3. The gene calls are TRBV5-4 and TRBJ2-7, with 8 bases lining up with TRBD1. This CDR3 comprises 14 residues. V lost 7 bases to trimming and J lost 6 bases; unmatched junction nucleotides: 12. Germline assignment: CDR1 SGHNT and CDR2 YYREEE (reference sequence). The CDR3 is CASLDRGRPSEQYF. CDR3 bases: TGTGCCAGCTTAGACAGGGGACGTCCCTCCGAGCAGTACTTC.

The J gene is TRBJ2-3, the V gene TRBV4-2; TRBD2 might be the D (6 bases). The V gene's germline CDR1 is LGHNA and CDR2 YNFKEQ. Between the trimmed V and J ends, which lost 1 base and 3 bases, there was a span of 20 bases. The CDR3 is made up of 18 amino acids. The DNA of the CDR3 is TGTGCCAGCAGCCAAGTCTGGGCAGGCAGGGAGGAAACAGATACGCAGTATTTT. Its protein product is CASSQVWAGREETDTQYF.

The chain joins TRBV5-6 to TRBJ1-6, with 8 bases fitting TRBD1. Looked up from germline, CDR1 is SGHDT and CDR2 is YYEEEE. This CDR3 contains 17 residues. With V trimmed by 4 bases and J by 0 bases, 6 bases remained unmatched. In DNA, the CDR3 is TGTGCCAGCAGCCGCGACAGGGGAAGCTCCTATAATTCACCCCTCCACTTT. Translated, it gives CASSRDRGSSYNSPLHF.

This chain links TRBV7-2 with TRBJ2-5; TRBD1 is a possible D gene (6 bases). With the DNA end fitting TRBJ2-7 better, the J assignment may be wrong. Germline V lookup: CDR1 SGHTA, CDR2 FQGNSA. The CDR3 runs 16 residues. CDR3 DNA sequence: TGTGCCAGCAGCTTAGCGAGGGGGATGACATCCTACGAGCAGTACTTC. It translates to CASSLARGMTSYEQYF.

The CDR3 region has the DNA TGTGCCAGCCTGAACAATTTCAATGAGCAGTTCTTC. As protein: CASLNNFNEQFF. V is TRBV28 and J is TRBJ2-1, with unresolved D. The V gene lost 8 bases and the J gene lost 6 bases, with 11 bases spanning the gap. Germline assignment: CDR1 MDHEN and CDR2 SYDVKM. This CDR3 has 12 amino acids.

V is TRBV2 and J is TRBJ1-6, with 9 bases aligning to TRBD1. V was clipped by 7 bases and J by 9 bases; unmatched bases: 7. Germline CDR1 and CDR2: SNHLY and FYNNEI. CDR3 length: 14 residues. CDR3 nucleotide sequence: TGTGCCAGCAACCTGGGACAGGGTGGTTCACCCCTCCACTTT. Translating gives CASNLGQGGSPLHF.

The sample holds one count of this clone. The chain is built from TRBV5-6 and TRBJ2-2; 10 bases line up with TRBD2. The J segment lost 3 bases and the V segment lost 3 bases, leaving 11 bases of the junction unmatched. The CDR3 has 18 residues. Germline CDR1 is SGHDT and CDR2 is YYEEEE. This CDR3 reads CASSWDASGGPYTGELFF. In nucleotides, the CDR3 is TGTGCCAGCAGCTGGGACGCTAGCGGGGGCCCTTACACCGGGGAGCTGTTTTTT.